This T cell receptor beta chain is drawn from a study of T cells in Graves' hyperthyroidism and ophthalmopathy. Study outcomes and limitations: Ophthalmopathy onset followed model prediction by a median approximately seven months. Blood samples included most of the expanded thyroid clonotypes exceeding 0.001.

CDR1 is MNHNS, CDR2 SASEGT, per germline. This CDR3 contains 15 residues. With V trimmed by 5 bases and J by 3 bases, 9 bases remained unmatched. In the ophthalmopathy cohort, Clinical Activity Score was at least 3, NOSPECS grade at least 4, and duration under 3 months. Uncontrolled infection, other autoimmune disease, pregnancy or lactation led to exclusion. Comment on this clonotype: Antigen: not known.

RNA transcripts were the template for amplifying TCR beta CDR3 regions. TCR CDR3 underwent first-round RT-PCR with the HTBI primer set. TCRdb analysed the multiplex PCR reads with MiXCR anew, one entry per CDR3 protein. The sample lists more than 300,000 distinct CDR3 sequences, roughly 15% occurring once. The receptor was derived from a woman younger than 45 with Graves' ophthalmopathy. This chain uses TRBV6-1 with TRBJ2-5; 7 bases fit TRBD1. The material sequenced was blood. As DNA, the CDR3 is TGTGCCAGCAGTAACACAGACAGGGTGGAAGAGACCCAGTACTTC. Residues: CASSNTDRVEETQYF.